This passage covers 10 T cell receptor beta chains from one sample sequenced in a study of T cell changes during pregnancy in multiple sclerosis. Profiled with immunoSEQ multiplex PCR; TCRdb holds only in-frame clones, not every one. In the table there are roughly 50,000 clones, approximately 92% of which are singletons. The sample was CD4+ T cells from peripheral blood mononuclear cells, taken in the third trimester of pregnancy. These receptor sequences come from a female donor with multiple sclerosis, enrolled in a pregnancy study.

The rearrangement links TRBV19 to TRBJ2-1; 9 nucleotides agree with TRBD1. Germline values: CDR1 LNHDA, CDR2 SQIVND (reference sequence). The CDR3 runs 16 residues. V shed 5 bases, J shed 6 bases, and the junction held 11 bases outside the gene matches. CDR3 DNA: TGTGCCAGTAGTGGGGCAACCGGGACAGGGTCCAATGAGCAGTTCTTC. It codes for CASSGATGTGSNEQFF.

This chain joins TRBV6-6 and TRBJ1-5, with D maybe TRBD1 (6 bases). Germline-derived CDR1 and CDR2 are MNHNY and SVGAGI (reference sequence). The CDR3 is made up of 14 amino acids. The V and J ends lost 3 bases and 4 bases respectively, with 10 bases between them. The chain's CDR3 is CASSYAGANQPQHF. CDR3 bases: TGTGCCAGCAGTTATGCAGGGGCGAATCAGCCCCAGCATTTT.

The chain uses TRBV5-6 and TRBJ1-2, with TRBD1 matching over 7 bases. This CDR3 spans 15 amino acids. Germline lookup yields CDR1 SGHDT and CDR2 YYEEEE. Germline trimming cut 0 bases from V and 4 bases from J; bases unmatched to any gene: 6. The CDR3 DNA reads as TGTGCCAGCAGCTTGGGCGGACAGGACGGCTATGGCTACACCTTC. Translating gives CASSLGGQDGYGYTF.

The V gene is TRBV7-6, the J gene TRBJ2-5; 7 bases line up with TRBD1. After removal of 4 bases from V and 5 bases from J, the junction contained 10 bases not matched to a gene. The CDR3 is 15 residues long. CDR1 is SGHVS, CDR2 FNYEAQ, per germline. The DNA for the CDR3 is TGTGCCAGCAGCTCAGACAGGGCCGCTCGTGAGACCCAGTACTTC. Translation gives CASSSDRAARETQYF.

This chain's CDR3 is CASGLVRGVLEGTEAFF. CDR3 in DNA: TGTGCTAGTGGTTTGGTACGGGGCGTTCTGGAGGGCACTGAAGCTTTCTTT. The chain joins TRBV12-5 to TRBJ1-1, with D perhaps matching TRBD1 (5 bases). The V gene lost 0 bases and the J gene lost 4 bases, with 18 bases spanning the gap. Germline V lookup: CDR1 LGHNT, CDR2 FRNRAP. The CDR3 spans 17 residues.

The CDR3 nucleotides are TGTGCCTGGAGCCTACAGGGGGCTCAGCCCCAGCATTTT. Its protein product is CAWSLQGAQPQHF. V is TRBV30 and J is TRBJ1-5; 9 bases are shared with TRBD1. J lost 6 bases, V lost 3 bases, and 3 bases had no gene match. Germline-derived CDR1 and CDR2 are GTSNPN and SVGIG (reference sequence). This CDR3 spans 13 amino acids.

The chain carries TRBV9 and TRBJ2-3; 11 nucleotides agree with TRBD2. After removal of 5 bases from V and 4 bases from J, the junction contained 6 bases not matched to a gene. There are 15 residues in the CDR3. The germline CDR1 and CDR2 sequences are SGDLS and YYNGEE. CDR3 sequence (DNA): TGTGCCAGCAGTCTTAGCGGGGGGGCCCCAGATACGCAGTATTTT. Its protein is CASSLSGGAPDTQYF.

This sequence joins TRBV28 and TRBJ2-1; D gene uncertain. This CDR3 has 11 residues. The germline V gene has CDR1 MDHEN and CDR2 SYDVKM. The CDR3 here is CASSAYNEQFF. In DNA form, the CDR3 reads TGTGCTTCCTCCGCCTACAATGAGCAGTTCTTC.

The CDR3 nucleotides are TGTGCCAGCTCACCTGGCAGGGGCGAACAGACCCAGTACTTC. This sequence encodes CASSPGRGEQTQYF. The chain employs TRBV18 and TRBJ2-5; TRBD1 might be the D (6 bases). CDR1 and CDR2 from the germline V gene are KGHSH and LQKENI. The CDR3 runs 14 residues. V was clipped by 3 bases and J by 6 bases, with 14 bases between them.

CDR3 coding DNA: TGTGCCAGTAGGGGGACAGTCCCTTTGACGGAAAAACTGTTTTTT. Amino acids: CASRGTVPLTEKLFF. The chain combines TRBV19 with TRBJ1-4, with TRBD1 matching 7 bases. After removal of 6 bases from V and 8 bases from J, the junction contained 12 bases not matched to a gene. CDR1 is LNHDA and CDR2 is SQIVND in the germline V gene (reference sequence). This CDR3 region has 15 residues.